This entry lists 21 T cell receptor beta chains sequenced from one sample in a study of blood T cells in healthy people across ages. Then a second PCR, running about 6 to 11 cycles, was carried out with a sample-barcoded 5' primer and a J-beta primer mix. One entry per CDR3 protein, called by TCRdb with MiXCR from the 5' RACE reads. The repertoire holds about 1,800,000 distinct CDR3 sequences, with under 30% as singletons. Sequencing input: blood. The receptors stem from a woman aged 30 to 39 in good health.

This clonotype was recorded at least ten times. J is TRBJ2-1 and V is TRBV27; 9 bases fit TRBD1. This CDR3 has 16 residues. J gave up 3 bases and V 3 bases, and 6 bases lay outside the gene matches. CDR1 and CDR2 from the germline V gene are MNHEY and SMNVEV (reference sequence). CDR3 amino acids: CASSFRWTGDYNEQFF. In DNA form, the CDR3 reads TGTGCCAGCAGTTTTAGGTGGACAGGGGACTACAATGAGCAGTTCTTC.

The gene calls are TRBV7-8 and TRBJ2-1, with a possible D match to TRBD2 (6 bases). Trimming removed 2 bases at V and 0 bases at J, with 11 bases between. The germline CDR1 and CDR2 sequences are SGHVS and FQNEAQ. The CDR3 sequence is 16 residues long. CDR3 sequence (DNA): TGTGCCAGCAGCTTAAACGCGGGGAGCTCCTACAATGAGCAGTTCTTC. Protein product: CASSLNAGSSYNEQFF.

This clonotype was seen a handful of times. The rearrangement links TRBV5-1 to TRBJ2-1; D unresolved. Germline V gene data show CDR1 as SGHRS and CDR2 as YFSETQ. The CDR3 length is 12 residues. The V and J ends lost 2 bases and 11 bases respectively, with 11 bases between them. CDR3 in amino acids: CASSFERAQQFF. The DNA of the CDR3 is TGCGCCAGCAGCTTTGAACGGGCCCAGCAGTTCTTC. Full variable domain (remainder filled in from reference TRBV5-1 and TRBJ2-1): KAGVTQTPRYLIKTRGQQVTLSCSPISGHRSVSWYQQTPGQGLQFLFEYFSETQRNKGNFPGRFSGRQFSNSRSEMNVSTLELGDSALYLCASSFERAQQFFGPGTRLTVL.

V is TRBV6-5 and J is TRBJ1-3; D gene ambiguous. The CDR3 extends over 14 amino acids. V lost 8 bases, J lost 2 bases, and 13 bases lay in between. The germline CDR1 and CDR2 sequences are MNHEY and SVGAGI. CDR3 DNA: TGTGCCAGCCGATCGCTCGGGGCTGGAAACACCATATATTTT. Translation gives CASRSLGAGNTIYF.

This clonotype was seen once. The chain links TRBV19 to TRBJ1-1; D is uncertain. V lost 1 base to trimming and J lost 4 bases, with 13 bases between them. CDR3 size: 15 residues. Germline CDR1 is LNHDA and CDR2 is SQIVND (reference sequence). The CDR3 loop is CASSIGRMGATEAFF. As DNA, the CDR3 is TGTGCCAGTAGTATAGGCCGAATGGGAGCCACTGAAGCTTTCTTT.

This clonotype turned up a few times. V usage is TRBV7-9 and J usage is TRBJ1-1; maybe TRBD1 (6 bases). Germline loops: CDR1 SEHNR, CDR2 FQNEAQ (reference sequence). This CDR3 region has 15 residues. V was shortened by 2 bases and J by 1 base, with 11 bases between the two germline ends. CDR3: CASSLSDRTNTEAFF. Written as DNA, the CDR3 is TGTGCCAGCAGCTTATCGGACAGAACGAACACTGAAGCTTTCTTT.

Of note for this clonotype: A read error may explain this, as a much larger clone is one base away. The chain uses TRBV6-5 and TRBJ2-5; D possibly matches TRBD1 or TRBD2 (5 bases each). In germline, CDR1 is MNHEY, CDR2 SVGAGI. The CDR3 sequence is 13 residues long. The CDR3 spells CASSDGNGDEQCF. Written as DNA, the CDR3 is TGTGCCAGCAGTGACGGGAACGGGGACGAGCAGTGCTTC.

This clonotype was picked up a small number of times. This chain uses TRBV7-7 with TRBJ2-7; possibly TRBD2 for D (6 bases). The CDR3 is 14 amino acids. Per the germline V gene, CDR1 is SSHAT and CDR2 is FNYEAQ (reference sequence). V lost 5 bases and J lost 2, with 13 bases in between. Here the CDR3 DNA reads TGTGCCAGCAGCCCCGGGAGATTCCCCTACGAGCAGTACTTC. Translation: CASSPGRFPYEQYF.

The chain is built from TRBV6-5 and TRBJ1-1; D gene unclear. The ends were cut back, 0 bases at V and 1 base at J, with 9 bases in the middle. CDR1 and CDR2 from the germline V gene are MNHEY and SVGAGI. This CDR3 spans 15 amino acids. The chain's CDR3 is CASSYSKEGNTEAFF. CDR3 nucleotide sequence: TGTGCCAGCAGTTACTCGAAAGAAGGGAACACTGAAGCTTTCTTT.

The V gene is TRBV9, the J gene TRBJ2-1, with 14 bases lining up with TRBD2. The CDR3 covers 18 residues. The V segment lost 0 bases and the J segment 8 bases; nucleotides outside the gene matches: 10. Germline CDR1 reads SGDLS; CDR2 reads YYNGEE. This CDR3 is CASSVVGGLAGGGDEQFF. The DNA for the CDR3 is TGTGCCAGCAGCGTAGTGGGAGGACTAGCGGGGGGCGGGGATGAGCAGTTCTTC.

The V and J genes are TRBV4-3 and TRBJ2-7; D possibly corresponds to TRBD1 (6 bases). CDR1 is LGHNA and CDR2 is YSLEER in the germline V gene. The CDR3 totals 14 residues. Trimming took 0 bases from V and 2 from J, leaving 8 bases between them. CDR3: CASSQDAGAYEQYF. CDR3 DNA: TGCGCCAGCAGCCAAGATGCAGGGGCCTACGAGCAGTACTTC.

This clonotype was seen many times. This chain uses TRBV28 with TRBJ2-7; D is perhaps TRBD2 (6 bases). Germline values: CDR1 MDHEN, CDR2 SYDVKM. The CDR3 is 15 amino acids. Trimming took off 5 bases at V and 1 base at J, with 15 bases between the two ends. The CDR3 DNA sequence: TGTGCCAGCAGTCTTAGGGGACTGCTTTCCTACGAGCAGTACTTC. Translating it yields CASSLRGLLSYEQYF.

In DNA, the CDR3 is TGTGCCAGCAGTTTATACGGAGTATCCTACGAGCAGTACTTC. Translated: CASSLYGVSYEQYF. This chain uses TRBV12-3 or TRBV12-4 with TRBJ2-7, with unresolved D. This CDR3 is built from 14 residues. Trimming shortened V by 2 bases and J by 1 base, and 9 bases separated the two germline ends.

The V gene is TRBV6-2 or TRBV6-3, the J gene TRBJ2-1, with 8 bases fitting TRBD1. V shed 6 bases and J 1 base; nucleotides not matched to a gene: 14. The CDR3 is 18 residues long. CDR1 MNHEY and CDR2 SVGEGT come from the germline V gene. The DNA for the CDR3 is TGTGCCAGCAGGCCGCGACAGGGGATTGAAATTTCCTACAATGAGCAGTTCTTC. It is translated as CASRPRQGIEISYNEQFF.

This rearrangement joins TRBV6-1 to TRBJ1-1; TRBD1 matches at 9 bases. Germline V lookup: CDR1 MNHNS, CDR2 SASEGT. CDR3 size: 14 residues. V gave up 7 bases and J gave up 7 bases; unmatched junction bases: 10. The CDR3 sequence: CASTQATGGYEAFF. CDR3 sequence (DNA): TGTGCCAGCACCCAAGCGACAGGGGGTTATGAAGCTTTCTTT.

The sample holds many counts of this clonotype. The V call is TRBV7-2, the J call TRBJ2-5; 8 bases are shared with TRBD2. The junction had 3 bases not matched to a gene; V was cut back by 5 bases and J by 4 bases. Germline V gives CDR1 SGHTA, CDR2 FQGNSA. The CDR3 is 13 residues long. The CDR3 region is CASSQSGRETQYF. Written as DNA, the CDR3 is TGTGCCAGCAGCCAGAGCGGGAGAGAGACCCAGTACTTC. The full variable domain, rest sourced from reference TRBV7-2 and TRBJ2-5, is GAGVSQSPSNKVTEKGKDVELRCDPISGHTALYWYRQSLGQGLEFLIYFQGNSAPDKSGLPSDRFSAERTGGSVSTLTIQRTQQEDSAVYLCASSQSGRETQYFGPGTRLLVL.

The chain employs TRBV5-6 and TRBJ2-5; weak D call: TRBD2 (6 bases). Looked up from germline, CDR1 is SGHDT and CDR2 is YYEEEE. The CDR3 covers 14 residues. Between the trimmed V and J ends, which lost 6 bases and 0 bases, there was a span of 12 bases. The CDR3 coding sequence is TGTGCCAGCACCCCGAGCGGGTACCAAGAGACCCAGTACTTC. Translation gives CASTPSGYQETQYF.

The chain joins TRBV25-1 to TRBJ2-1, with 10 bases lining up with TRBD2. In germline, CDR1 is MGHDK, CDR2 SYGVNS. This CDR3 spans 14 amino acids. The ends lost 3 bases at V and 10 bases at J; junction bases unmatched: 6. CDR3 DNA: TGTGCCAGCAGTGATCCTAGCGGGAGCAGAGAGCAGTTCTTC. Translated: CASSDPSGSREQFF.

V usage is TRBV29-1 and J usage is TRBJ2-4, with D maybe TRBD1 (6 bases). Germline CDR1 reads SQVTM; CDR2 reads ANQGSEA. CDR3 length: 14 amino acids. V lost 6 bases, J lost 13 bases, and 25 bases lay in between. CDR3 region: CSVSPQGFLDEQYF. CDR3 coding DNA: TGCAGCGTCTCTCCACAGGGTTTTCTTGATGAGCAGTACTTC. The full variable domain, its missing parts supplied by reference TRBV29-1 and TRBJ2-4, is SAVISQKPSRDICQRGTSLTIQCQVDSQVTMMFWYRQQPGQSLTLIATANQGSEATYESGFVIDKFPISRPNLTFSTLTVSNMSPEDSSIYLCSVSPQGFLDEQYFGAGTRLSVL.

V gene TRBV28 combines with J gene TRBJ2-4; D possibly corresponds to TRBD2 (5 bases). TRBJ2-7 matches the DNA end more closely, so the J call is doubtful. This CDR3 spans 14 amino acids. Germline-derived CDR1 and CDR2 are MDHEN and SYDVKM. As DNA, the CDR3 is TGTGCCAGCAGTTTAACGGGGTTTCGCGACGAGCAGTACTTC. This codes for CASSLTGFRDEQYF.

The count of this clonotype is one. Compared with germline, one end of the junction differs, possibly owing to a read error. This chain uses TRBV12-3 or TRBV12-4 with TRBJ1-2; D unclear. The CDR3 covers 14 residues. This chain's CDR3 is CASTTRGPNYGHTF. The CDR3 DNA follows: TGTGCCAGCACCACCAGAGGGCCTAACTATGGCCACACCTTC.